These 26 T cell receptor beta chains share one sample of origin, sequenced in a study of T-cell reconstitution after alpha-beta-depleted transplantation in children. Unique molecular identifiers were used in preparing the TCRbeta library. One entry per CDR3 protein results from TCRdb running MiXCR on the PCR reads. This table holds over 70,000 distinct CDR3 sequences, 10% to 15% found once. The specimen was PBMCs from the stem cell graft donor, collected from the stem cell graft. Receptors originate from a human donor who donated a stem cell graft to a child with inherited bone marrow failure.

This clonotype showed up many times. The CDR3 region is CASSFAENKSNQPQHF. The CDR3 DNA sequence: TGCGCCAGCAGCTTTGCCGAGAATAAGAGCAATCAGCCCCAGCATTTT. The chain carries TRBV5-1 and TRBJ1-5, with no clear D. CDR1 and CDR2 from the germline V gene are SGHRS and YFSETQ. The CDR3 covers 16 residues. Trimming removed 2 bases from V and 1 base from J, with 13 bases in between.

This clonotype was seen a handful of times. The J gene is TRBJ1-5, the V gene TRBV20-1, with a tentative D call TRBD1 (5 bases). Deletions cut 3 bases from V and 7 bases from J, with 10 bases between. This CDR3 has 12 residues. Looked up from germline, CDR1 is DFQATT and CDR2 is SNEGSKA (reference sequence). The CDR3: CSARPGGQPQHF. The CDR3 DNA is TGCAGTGCTAGGCCGGGGGGGCAGCCCCAGCATTTT.

The genes are TRBV11-2 and TRBJ2-3; 7 bases are shared with TRBD2. The CDR3 sequence is 17 residues long. Losses at the gene ends were 5 bases for V and 1 base for J; bases not matched to a gene: 12. The V gene's germline CDR1 is SGHAT and CDR2 FQNNGV. Here the CDR3 reads CASSLPTERGGTDTQYF. CDR3 in DNA: TGTGCCAGCAGCCTCCCGACGGAGCGGGGCGGCACAGATACGCAGTATTTT. The whole variable domain, remainder taken from reference TRBV11-2 and TRBJ2-3, is EAGVAQSPRYKIIEKRQSVAFWCNPISGHATLYWYQQILGQGPKLLIQFQNNGVVDDSQLPKDRFSAERLKGVDSTLKIQPAKLEDSAVYLCASSLPTERGGTDTQYFGPGTRLTVL.

Ten or more counts support this clonotype. The J gene is TRBJ2-7, the V gene TRBV5-1; 7 nucleotides line up with TRBD1. Germline assignment: CDR1 SGHRS and CDR2 YFSETQ. CDR3 length: 12 amino acids. The V segment lost 5 bases and the J segment 5 bases; nucleotides outside the gene matches: 4. The DNA for the CDR3 is TGCGCCAGCAGGAGGACAGGAAACGAGCAGTACTTC. Amino acid sequence: CASRRTGNEQYF. Supplemented by reference TRBV5-1 and TRBJ2-7, the full variable domain reads KAGVTQTPRYLIKTRGQQVTLSCSPISGHRSVSWYQQTPGQGLQFLFEYFSETQRNKGNFPGRFSGRQFSNSRSEMNVSTLELGDSALYLCASRRTGNEQYFGPGTRLTVT.

CDR3 nucleotides: TGTGCCAGCAGCTTTGACAGATTACATGAGCAGTTCTTC. Translating it yields CASSFDRLHEQFF. This rearrangement joins TRBV11-2 to TRBJ2-1; the D gene is possibly TRBD1 (5 bases). Trimming removed 3 bases from V and 8 bases from J, with 11 bases in between. The germline V gene encodes CDR1 SGHAT and CDR2 FQNNGV. The CDR3 totals 13 residues.

The sample holds many counts of this clonotype. This chain connects TRBV6-5 to TRBJ2-5; tentatively, D is TRBD1 or TRBD2 (5 bases each). The V end lost 4 bases, the J end lost 7 bases, and 19 bases lay between the germline ends. Germline V lookup: CDR1 MNHEY, CDR2 SVGAGI. CDR3 size: 15 residues. The CDR3 DNA reads TGTGCCAGCAGTTCTCTCCCCGGGGCGATTGGGACCCAGTACTTC. Translation: CASSSLPGAIGTQYF.

This clonotype was recorded at least ten times. V gene TRBV7-2 combines with J gene TRBJ2-1, with a tentative D call TRBD2 (5 bases). V was shortened by 5 bases and J by 10 bases, with 12 bases between the two germline ends. CDR1 is SGHTA, CDR2 FQGNSA, per germline. The CDR3 is 12 residues long. The CDR3: CASSPRTGEQFF. The CDR3 nucleotides are TGTGCCAGCAGCCCAAGGACGGGGGAGCAGTTCTTC. The whole variable domain, filled in from reference TRBV7-2 and TRBJ2-1, reads GAGVSQSPSNKVTEKGKDVELRCDPISGHTALYWYRQSLGQGLEFLIYFQGNSAPDKSGLPSDRFSAERTGGSVSTLTIQRTQQEDSAVYLCASSPRTGEQFFGPGTRLTVL.

The V gene is TRBV20-1, the J gene TRBJ2-7; D is undetermined. Trimming took off 5 bases at V and 0 bases at J, with 2 bases between the two ends. Germline CDR1 DFQATT, CDR2 SNEGSKA (reference sequence). The CDR3 runs to 10 residues. This chain's CDR3 is CSADSYEQYF. DNA of the CDR3: TGCAGTGCTGACTCCTACGAGCAGTACTTC.

This clonotype was found many times. The chain is built from TRBV7-3 and TRBJ2-2, with TRBD2 matching over 8 bases. The CDR3 is 18 amino acids. Trimming removed 0 bases from V and 0 bases from J; junction bases left unmatched: 6. Germline CDR1 reads SGHTA; CDR2 reads FQGTGA. CDR3 loop: CASSLTFSGEANTGELFF. CDR3 coding DNA: TGTGCCAGCAGCTTAACCTTTAGCGGGGAGGCGAACACCGGGGAGCTGTTTTTT.

This clonotype was seen a handful of times. The chain joins TRBV7-9 to TRBJ2-2; weak D call: TRBD1 (6 bases). Germline V gene lookup returns CDR1 SEHNR and CDR2 FQNEAQ (reference sequence). V dropped 3 bases and J dropped 6 bases, with 14 bases sitting between them. CDR3 size: 15 residues. This CDR3 is CASSFPGAVSGELFF. CDR3 coding DNA: TGTGCCAGCAGCTTCCCAGGGGCGGTTTCCGGGGAGCTGTTTTTT.

This chain links TRBV11-2 with TRBJ2-1; TRBD1 matches at 11 bases. Germline values: CDR1 SGHAT, CDR2 FQNNGV. Unmatched junction bases numbered 7, after V lost 5 bases and J lost 16 bases. The CDR3 contains 12 residues. Here the CDR3 DNA reads TGTGCCAGCAGCCCGACGGACAGGGGGCTTTTCTTC. Protein product: CASSPTDRGLFF.

This clonotype was observed at least ten times. For the CDR3, the DNA is TGTGCCAGCAGCCGACAGGGGGCACCCGGGGAGCTGTTTTTT. Residues: CASSRQGAPGELFF. V is TRBV7-3 and J is TRBJ2-2; 10 bases fit TRBD1. The CDR3 is 14 amino acids. The V and J ends lost 5 bases and 6 bases, in that order; junction bases with no gene match: 3. CDR1 and CDR2 from the germline V gene are SGHTA and FQGTGA.

The chain has TRBV7-2 and TRBJ2-7; 7 bases line up with TRBD2. V lost 0 bases to trimming and J lost 4 bases; unmatched junction nucleotides: 12. Germline-derived CDR1 and CDR2 are SGHTA and FQGNSA. The CDR3 is made up of 17 amino acids. CDR3: CASSLAGGSGFLYEQYF. The DNA for the CDR3 is TGTGCCAGCAGCTTAGCAGGCGGGAGTGGATTTTTATACGAGCAGTACTTC.

This clonotype has a count of ten or more. This rearrangement joins TRBV20-1 to TRBJ2-7; tentatively, D is TRBD1 (6 bases). The V gene lost 0 bases and the J gene lost 2 bases, with 17 bases spanning the gap. The germline gives CDR1 DFQATT, CDR2 SNEGSKA (reference sequence). This CDR3 has 16 residues. CDR3: CSARDSRQGFTYEQYF. As DNA, the CDR3 is TGCAGTGCTAGAGATTCTCGGCAGGGGTTCACCTACGAGCAGTACTTC.

The sample holds a few counts of this clonotype. The chain has TRBV3-1 and TRBJ2-5; D ambiguous. CDR3 length: 13 residues. Trimming took off 1 base at V and 2 bases at J, with 5 bases between the two ends. Germline-derived CDR1 and CDR2 are LGHDT and YNNKEL (reference sequence). The CDR3 loop reads CASSQVVQETQYF. The DNA for the CDR3 is TGTGCCAGCAGCCAAGTCGTGCAAGAGACCCAGTACTTC.

This clonotype came up many times. The chain joins TRBV4-3 to TRBJ2-7; TRBD1 matches at 8 bases. Germline V gives CDR1 LGHNA, CDR2 YSLEER. CDR3 length equals 15 residues. V shed 0 bases, J shed 2 bases, and the junction held 3 bases outside the gene matches. In DNA, the CDR3 is TGCGCCAGCAGCCAAGAGACAGGGGTACCCTACGAGCAGTACTTC. Encoded protein: CASSQETGVPYEQYF.

This clonotype appeared many times. Germline is not matched at one junction end, which may reflect a read error. The chain employs TRBV5-4 and TRBJ2-6, with unresolved D. Germline V gives CDR1 SGHNT, CDR2 YYREEE (reference sequence). The CDR3 totals 14 residues. CDR3 DNA sequence: TGTTCCAGCAGCTTGGTTTCTGGGGCCAACGTCCTGACTTTC. It yields the protein CSSSLVSGANVLTF.

The rearrangement uses TRBV5-1 and TRBJ2-2; D is perhaps TRBD1 or TRBD2 (5 bases each). The CDR3 has 15 residues. Germline loops: CDR1 SGHRS, CDR2 YFSETQ. V lost 3 bases and J 6 bases, leaving 15 bases between the germline ends. DNA for the CDR3: TGCGCCAGCAGCTCAACGGGGCACGCCTCCGGGGAGCTGTTTTTT. Protein sequence: CASSSTGHASGELFF.

This clonotype was observed at least ten times. The chain employs TRBV12-3 or TRBV12-4 and TRBJ2-1; 8 positions agree with TRBD2. The CDR3 has 16 amino acids. Germline trimming cut 6 bases from V and 7 bases from J; bases unmatched to any gene: 14. DNA for the CDR3: TGTGCCAGCAGCTTACCCCCGGGACTAGGGAGGAATGAGCAGTTCTTC. Its protein product is CASSLPPGLGRNEQFF.

This clonotype showed up just a few times. The chain uses TRBV5-1 and TRBJ2-1; 11 bases match TRBD1. Trimming took 4 bases from V and 3 from J; bases not matched to a gene: 3. The CDR3 sequence is 15 residues long. Germline lookup yields CDR1 SGHRS and CDR2 YFSETQ. CDR3 amino acids: CASSGTGGFYNEQFF. The CDR3 DNA follows: TGCGCCAGCAGCGGGACAGGGGGTTTCTACAATGAGCAGTTCTTC.

This clonotype has a count of ten or more. J is TRBJ2-3 and V is TRBV6-2 or TRBV6-3; 10 bases line up with TRBD1. The CDR3 runs to 17 residues. Germline CDR1 is MNHEY and CDR2 is SVGEGT. After removal of 6 bases from V and 0 bases from J, the junction contained 9 bases not matched to a gene. The CDR3 nucleotides read TGTGCCAGCAGCCTCAGGACAGGGGGATCTAGCACAGATACGCAGTATTTT. Protein: CASSLRTGGSSTDTQYF.

This clonotype was picked up many times. The CDR3 DNA reads as TGCAGTGCTAAAAAAGAGACCCAGTACTTC. Protein: CSAKKETQYF. This rearrangement joins TRBV20-1 to TRBJ2-5, with D uncertain. Trimming removed 4 bases from V and 3 bases from J, with 3 bases in between. Germline CDR1 DFQATT, CDR2 SNEGSKA (reference sequence). The CDR3 runs 10 residues.

In this sample, this clonotype turned up many times. The chain couples TRBV28 to TRBJ1-3, with a weak D call TRBD1 (6 bases). Per the germline V gene, CDR1 is MDHEN and CDR2 is SYDVKM. CDR3 length equals 16 residues. V lost 2 bases and J 0 bases, leaving 11 bases between the germline ends. The CDR3 loop is CASSLVTGASGNTIYF. The DNA for the CDR3 is TGTGCCAGCAGTTTAGTAACGGGGGCCTCTGGAAACACCATATATTTT.

This clonotype was detected ten times or more. The rearrangement joins TRBV7-9 to TRBJ1-2; a possible D gene is TRBD1 (5 bases). CDR3 length: 14 residues. Germline V lookup: CDR1 SEHNR, CDR2 FQNEAQ (reference sequence). V lost 6 bases and J 5 bases, leaving 16 bases between the germline ends. The CDR3 DNA reads TGTGCCAGCAGGCCTCAGGGTTTTGGGTATGGCTACACCTTC. Translating it yields CASRPQGFGYGYTF.

This clonotype was counted a few times. At one end, the junction sequence differs from germline, possibly due to a read error. The CDR3 reads CAWTQDLNTEVFF. DNA for the CDR3: TGTGCCTGGACCCAGGACCTGAACACTGAAGTTTTCTTT. This sequence joins TRBV30 and TRBJ1-1; D is undetermined. Germline loops: CDR1 GTSNPN, CDR2 SVGIG (reference sequence). CDR3 length: 13 residues.

This clonotype came up many times. The genes are TRBV2 and TRBJ2-3; possible D gene TRBD2, 6 bases. The CDR3 loop spans 16 amino acids. V was shortened by 6 bases and J by 3 bases, with 19 bases between the two germline ends. CDR1 SNHLY and CDR2 FYNNEI come from the germline V gene. This chain's CDR3 is CASSAGPGRGTDTQYF. The DNA of the CDR3 is TGTGCCAGCAGCGCGGGACCTGGAAGGGGTACAGATACGCAGTATTTT.